A single sample gave rise to the 10 T cell receptor beta chains below, sequenced in a study of Graves' ophthalmopathy and Graves' hyperthyroidism. Amplified material comprised TCR beta CDR3 regions derived from RNA transcripts. The library came from an HTBI-primed first-round RT-PCR and a second-round multiplex PCR. TCRdb reprocessed the multiplex PCR reads via MiXCR and lists one record per CDR3 protein. The sample records about 210,000 distinct CDR3 sequences, approximately 28% being singletons. The sequenced sample consisted of peripheral blood. Receptors originate from a man aged 50-60 years with Graves' ophthalmopathy.

At least ten counts were recorded for this clonotype. The gene calls are TRBV5-1 and TRBJ2-5; D might be TRBD2 (7 bases). CDR1 is SGHRS, CDR2 YFSETQ, per germline. This CDR3 contains 15 residues. V lost 4 bases, J lost 1 base, and 14 bases lay in between. CDR3 protein: CASSGKGGVQETQYF. In DNA form, the CDR3 reads TGCGCCAGCAGCGGGAAGGGGGGGGTCCAAGAGACCCAGTACTTC.

The chain recombines TRBV6-2 or TRBV6-3 with TRBJ1-1; maybe TRBD1 (5 bases). The germline V gene encodes CDR1 MNHEY and CDR2 SVGEGT. The CDR3 loop spans 14 amino acids. V lost 2 bases to trimming and J lost 4 bases, with 11 bases between them. CDR3 sequence: CASSYRTGTTEAFF. CDR3 nucleotides: TGTGCCAGCAGTTACCGAACAGGTACCACTGAAGCTTTCTTT.

J is TRBJ1-5 and V is TRBV6-1, with unresolved D. CDR1 and CDR2 (germline): MNHNS, SASEGT. This CDR3 spans 16 amino acids. The V end lost 4 bases, the J end lost 0 bases, and 13 bases lay between the germline ends. CDR3 nucleotide sequence: TGTGCCAGCAGTGGGTACGATTTATATAGCAATCAGCCCCAGCATTTT. Its translation is CASSGYDLYSNQPQHF.

This clonotype was recorded at least ten times. This chain joins TRBV12-3 or TRBV12-4 and TRBJ2-2, with 13 bases lining up with TRBD2. The CDR3 sequence is 14 residues long. V dropped 10 bases and J dropped 4; count of bases not matched to a gene: 3. This CDR3 reads CATRLAGGTGELFF. As DNA, the CDR3 is TGTGCCACCCGACTAGCGGGAGGCACCGGGGAGCTGTTTTTT.

This clonotype came up many times. The chain has TRBV7-2 and TRBJ1-6; D not resolved. CDR1 and CDR2 from the germline V gene are SGHTA and FQGNSA. V was trimmed by 3 bases and J by 0 bases, leaving 9 bases between them. This CDR3 is 16 amino acids long. CDR3 protein: CASSFEWSSYNSPLHF. The DNA of the CDR3 is TGTGCCAGCAGCTTCGAATGGAGCTCCTATAATTCACCCCTCCACTTT. Combining the CDR3 with reference TRBV7-2 and TRBJ1-6 gives the whole variable domain GAGVSQSPSNKVTEKGKDVELRCDPISGHTALYWYRQSLGQGLEFLIYFQGNSAPDKSGLPSDRFSAERTGGSVSTLTIQRTQQEDSAVYLCASSFEWSSYNSPLHFGNGTRLTVT.

This clonotype has a count of ten or more. The chain has TRBV7-3 and TRBJ1-1, with a weak D call TRBD1 (6 bases). V dropped 3 bases and J dropped 5 bases, with 10 bases sitting between them. The germline V gene has CDR1 SGHTA and CDR2 FQGTGA. The CDR3 has 13 residues. CDR3 nucleotides: TGTGCCAGCAGCTTTGGGGGCGCGACTGAAGCTTTCTTT. Its protein product is CASSFGGATEAFF.

This clonotype was seen many times. The rearrangement joins TRBV4-1 to TRBJ1-3; D gene unclear. Germline V lookup: CDR1 MGHRA, CDR2 YSYEKL. Trimming removed 7 bases from V and 8 bases from J, with 21 bases in between. The CDR3 has 15 residues. This chain's CDR3 is CASTPTGTAGDTIYF. The CDR3 nucleotides read TGCGCCAGCACCCCAACGGGTACAGCCGGAGACACCATATATTTT.

The V call is TRBV28, the J call TRBJ2-5, with D perhaps being TRBD1 or TRBD2 (5 bases each). The CDR3 loop spans 14 amino acids. V lost 3 bases to trimming and J lost 2 bases, with 10 bases between them. In germline, CDR1 is MDHEN, CDR2 SYDVKM. CDR3 protein: CASSLVGEQETQYF. The DNA for the CDR3 is TGTGCCAGCAGTTTGGTAGGGGAGCAAGAGACCCAGTACTTC.

This clonotype was seen repeatedly, ten times or more. CDR3 region: CSAPPAGPSGAQHF. CDR3 nucleotide sequence: TGCAGTGCGCCCCCGGCGGGGCCCTCGGGGGCCCAGCATTTT. V is TRBV20-1 and J is TRBJ1-5, with D perhaps matching TRBD1 (5 bases). The CDR3 spans 14 residues. The V gene's germline CDR1 is DFQATT and CDR2 SNEGSKA (reference sequence). Between the trimmed V and J ends, which lost 6 bases and 11 bases, there was a span of 23 bases.

This clonotype was counted at least ten times. The rearrangement links TRBV7-8 to TRBJ2-7; no definite D call. The CDR3 has 16 amino acids. Looked up from germline, CDR1 is SGHVS and CDR2 is FQNEAQ. The ends were cut back, 3 bases at V and 3 bases at J, with 18 bases in the middle. The CDR3 DNA follows: TGTGCCAGCAGCTTCCCCTTCCGAGACACAAGCTACGAGCAGTACTTC. Residues: CASSFPFRDTSYEQYF.